Included here is one T cell receptor (beta chain) sequence, with context. The data originate from a study of blood T cell repertoires in COVID-19. The data were produced by immunoSEQ multiplex PCR, yet TCRdb's version contains in-frame clones alone and is incomplete. Of roughly 400,000 clones in the sample, less than 95% are singletons; the top ten hold 0.6%. Trimming took 5 bases from V and 8 from J, leaving 18 bases between them. The CDR3 contains 14 residues. The germline gives CDR1 MDHEN, CDR2 SYDVKM. The TCR originated in a man between 18 and 35 years old who had recovered from COVID-19. The material sequenced was PBMCs or T cells enriched from blood (not recorded which). The chain is built from TRBV28 and TRBJ1-2; maybe TRBD1 (5 bases). The CDR3 DNA reads TGTGCCAGCAGTGACCCGGGACTCCGCTGGGGCTACACCTTC. Its protein is CASSDPGLRWGYTF.